The 2 T cell receptor beta chains below all came from one sample that was sequenced in a study of blood T cells in healthy people across ages (dated by TCRdb to between 2015 and 2017). The library came from 5' RACE. The data were produced on an Illumina HiSeq 2500. A second roughly 7 to 11 cycle PCR used a sample-barcoded 5' primer and a J-beta primer mix. The raw public data were reprocessed by TCRdb itself: fastp quality trimming at Q25, MiXCR clonotype calling, in-frame beta chains only. Every entry covers one CDR3 protein and lists the most common genes and DNA from its rows. This sample is represented by just under 900,000 distinct CDR3 sequences; under 35% of them were singletons. 17% of the sample is in the top ten clones. The specimen was blood. The receptors were gathered from a woman older than 75 in good health.

Worth noting for this clonotype: This may come from a read error, since a much larger clone is one base off. The J gene is TRBJ2-3, the V gene TRBV7-2; 10 nucleotides line up with TRBD2. The CDR3 runs to 16 residues. CDR1 is SGHTA, CDR2 FQGNSA, per germline. V gave up 6 bases and J gave up 2 bases; unmatched junction bases: 8. The CDR3 DNA sequence: TGTGCCAGCAGAAAAAAGCGGGGGGGTCCCACAGATACGCAGTATTTT. Amino acids: CASRKKRGGPTDTQYF.

Many counts were recorded for this clonotype. J is TRBJ2-3 and V is TRBV20-1; 7 nucleotides align to TRBD2. The ends lost 5 bases at V and 5 bases at J; junction bases unmatched: 16. The germline gives CDR1 DFQATT, CDR2 SNEGSKA (reference sequence). The CDR3 contains 16 residues. CDR3 bases: TGCAGTGCTGATGGAGCCGGGGGGACCGGCGGAGATACGCAGTATTTT. Translated: CSADGAGGTGGDTQYF.